The clone carrying this T cell receptor beta chain has a count of ten or more. Antigen specificity is unknown. This sample was taken from a study of prognosis after radiotherapy for stage I lung cancer. General study points: Patients who had metastases reportedly showed TRBV and TRBJ gene usage that varied from that of patients who did not.

This CDR3 spans 12 amino acids. From germline, CDR1 is MDHEN and CDR2 SYDVKM. Deletions cut 8 bases from V and 7 bases from J, with 14 bases between. The study amplified the TCR beta CDR3 region from genomic DNA. This amplification was carried out by two rounds of multiplex PCR. First-round PCR employed TRBV- and TRBJ-specific primers for each gene. TCRdb processed the multiplex PCR reads anew with MiXCR; each CDR3 protein has one entry. Of about 35,000 distinct CDR3 sequences listed, approximately 35% are singletons. The source of this sequence is a donor over 45 with non-small cell lung cancer. The sample was PBMCs, taken before or after stereotactic body radiation therapy (not recorded which). V usage is TRBV28 and J usage is TRBJ2-5; D not resolved. The CDR3 DNA reads TGTGCCAGCCTGACGAGGATGGGGACCCAGTACTTC. Amino acid sequence: CASLTRMGTQYF.